What follows is one TCR beta chain and its context. No antigen is known for it. The record originates from a study of cytomegalovirus exposure and HLA in healthy donors. Trimming took 4 bases from V and 0 from J; bases not matched to a gene: 5. The CDR3 is 15 amino acids. Germline values: CDR1 SGHNT, CDR2 YYREEE (reference sequence). PCR employed 60 Vbeta and 13 Jbeta primers. Here immunoSEQ multiplex PCR was the method, and the copy in TCRdb shows in-frame clones only, minus some. The repertoire consists of some 96,000 clones, with 55% to 75% occurring once and the leading ten covering 3.2%. Study-level findings and limits: Three chains tied to CMV proved CMV antigen-specific in vitro.

Sequencing was performed on PBMCs. The TCR sequence derives from a man in his 60s in good health and CMV-seronegative. The rearrangement uses TRBV5-4 and TRBJ2-7; 9 nucleotides align to TRBD1. CDR3 DNA: TGTGCCAGCAGCCCCGGGACAGGGAGCTCCTACGAGCAGTACTTC. This gives the protein CASSPGTGSSYEQYF.